These 15 T cell receptor beta chains share one sample of origin, sequenced in a study of T cell responses to AZD1222 COVID-19 vaccine. Method: immunoSEQ multiplex PCR; TCRdb's copy keeps in-frame clones and lacks some. This sample yields around 130,000 clones, of which almost 95% are seen a single time; around 1.7% belongs to the top ten. The material sequenced was peripheral blood, taken on day 0 of AZD1222 vaccination. The receptors derive from an adult in good health.

CDR3 nucleotide sequence: TGTGCCAGCAGCTCTAAGCCTAGCGGGAGTAGAAATGAGCAGTTCTTC. Translated, it gives CASSSKPSGSRNEQFF. The chain joins TRBV7-9 to TRBJ2-1; 10 bases map to TRBD2. J gave up 7 bases and V 4 bases, and 10 bases lay outside the gene matches. Germline values: CDR1 SEHNR, CDR2 FQNEAQ (reference sequence). The CDR3 sequence is 16 residues long.

CDR3 in amino acids: CASSISTGWGEQFF. The CDR3 DNA reads as TGTGCCAGCAGTATCTCGACAGGGTGGGGTGAGCAGTTCTTC. The chain carries TRBV28 and TRBJ2-1, with 7 bases aligning to TRBD1. V lost 5 bases and J lost 9; bases outside the gene matches: 10. CDR3 length: 14 amino acids. Germline loops: CDR1 MDHEN, CDR2 SYDVKM.

The chain links TRBV9 to TRBJ1-3; 9 nucleotides align to TRBD1. CDR3 length equals 17 residues. Germline CDR1 SGDLS, CDR2 YYNGEE. J lost 0 bases, V lost 4 bases, and 8 bases had no gene match. CDR3 loop: CASSSRTGAFSGNTIYF. The CDR3 DNA is TGTGCCAGCAGCTCCCGGACAGGGGCCTTCTCTGGAAACACCATATATTTT.

This chain connects TRBV2 to TRBJ2-7, with 12 bases matching TRBD1. Germline CDR1 reads SNHLY; CDR2 reads FYNNEI. CDR3 length: 15 amino acids. The trim removed 8 bases at V and 7 bases at J, leaving 12 bases unmatched. Written as DNA, the CDR3 is TGTGCCAGCTTGCCCTCCGGGACAGGGGGCCGGGAGCAGTACTTC. Amino acids: CASLPSGTGGREQYF.

V is TRBV30 and J is TRBJ2-7; the D gene is possibly TRBD1 (5 bases). CDR1 and CDR2 (germline): GTSNPN, SVGIG (reference sequence). V was trimmed by 5 bases and J by 5 bases, leaving 16 bases between them. The CDR3 is 13 residues long. In nucleotides, the CDR3 is TGTGCCTGGTCACCCAGGGTAGTGGACGAGCAGTACGTC. This encodes CAWSPRVVDEQYV.

The chain joins TRBV9 to TRBJ2-1; no definite D call. The CDR3 sequence is 14 residues long. Germline V gene data show CDR1 as SGDLS and CDR2 as YYNGEE. Trimming stripped 0 bases from V and 6 bases from J, with 10 bases between. This CDR3 reads CASSVGYSINEQFF. Written as DNA, the CDR3 is TGTGCCAGCAGCGTAGGGTATTCCATCAATGAGCAGTTCTTC.

The J gene is TRBJ2-5, the V gene TRBV2; D gene uncertain. V lost 5 bases and J lost 5, with 3 bases in between. The CDR3 is made up of 10 amino acids. Germline V gene lookup returns CDR1 SNHLY and CDR2 FYNNEI. The CDR3 coding sequence is TGTGCCAGCAGTCGGGAGACCCAGTACTTC. Amino acid sequence: CASSRETQYF. The whole variable domain, filled in from reference TRBV2 and TRBJ2-5, reads EPEVTQTPSHQVTQMGQEVILRCVPISNHLYFYWYRQILGQKVEFLVSFYNNEISEKSEIFDDQFSVERPDGSNFTLKIRSTKLEDSAMYFCASSRETQYFGPGTRLLVL.

The chain employs TRBV10-3 and TRBJ1-6, with D unresolved. This CDR3 region has 13 residues. Germline V CDR1 and CDR2: ENHRY, SYGVKD. V was pared by 4 bases and J by 13 bases, with 14 bases between. CDR3: CAISGTADQPLHF. The CDR3 DNA sequence: TGTGCCATCAGTGGGACGGCCGATCAGCCCCTCCACTTT.

V usage is TRBV30 and J usage is TRBJ2-1, with D unresolved. Germline CDR1 GTSNPN, CDR2 SVGIG (reference sequence). The V and J ends lost 2 bases and 8 bases respectively, with 13 bases between them. The CDR3 contains 13 residues. CDR3 DNA sequence: TGTGCCTGGAGTTTCTCCTCGGTTGATGAGCAGTTCTTC. It encodes CAWSFSSVDEQFF.

This chain joins TRBV12-3 or TRBV12-4 and TRBJ1-2, with 7 bases lining up with TRBD1. V was clipped by 1 base and J by 4 bases; unmatched bases: 0. This CDR3 spans 13 amino acids. For the CDR3, the DNA is TGTGCCAGCAGTTTAGGGACAGGCTATGGCTACACCTTC. Translation: CASSLGTGYGYTF.

V and J are TRBV7-9 and TRBJ1-6; D might be TRBD1 (6 bases). The germline V gene has CDR1 SEHNR and CDR2 FQNEAQ (reference sequence). There are 15 residues in the CDR3. Trimming left V 3 bases short and J 10 bases short, with 16 bases between. DNA for the CDR3: TGTGCCAGCAGCTTGAGACCCGCAGGGGTATCACCCCTCCACTTT. Its translation: CASSLRPAGVSPLHF. Variable domain in full (rest from reference TRBV7-9 and TRBJ1-6): DTGVSQNPRHKITKRGQNVTFRCDPISEHNRLYWYRQTLGQGPEFLTYFQNEAQLEKSRLLSDRFSAERPKGSFSTLEIQRTEQGDSAMYLCASSLRPAGVSPLHFGNGTRLTVT.

The V gene is TRBV24-1, the J gene TRBJ2-3, with 8 bases identical to TRBD1. The CDR3 runs 13 residues. Germline-derived CDR1 and CDR2 are KGHDR and SFDVKD. V shed 9 bases, J shed 10 bases, and the junction held 11 bases outside the gene matches. The CDR3 region is CATSRGLDQAQYF. CDR3 in DNA: TGTGCCACCTCCAGGGGGCTAGATCAGGCGCAGTATTTT.

V gene TRBV3-1 (or the pseudogene TRBV3-2) combines with J gene TRBJ2-7, with 9 positions matching TRBD2. V gave up 1 base and J gave up 3 bases; unmatched junction bases: 7. The CDR3 has 16 residues. In germline, CDR1 is LGHDT, CDR2 YNNKEL (reference sequence). The CDR3 is CASSQGLLAGYYEQYV. Written as DNA, the CDR3 is TGTGCCAGCAGCCAAGGGTTACTAGCGGGTTACTACGAGCAGTACGTC.

The chain employs TRBV2 and TRBJ1-2; TRBD1 might be the D (5 bases). Trimming pared 4 bases from V and 2 bases from J, leaving 11 bases between. The CDR3 extends over 14 amino acids. From germline, CDR1 is SNHLY and CDR2 FYNNEI. The CDR3 reads CASSVRGVNYGYTF. CDR3 in DNA: TGTGCCAGCAGTGTTAGAGGGGTAAACTATGGCTACACCTTC. Based on the CDR3 plus reference TRBV2 and TRBJ1-2, the full variable domain is EPEVTQTPSHQVTQMGQEVILRCVPISNHLYFYWYRQILGQKVEFLVSFYNNEISEKSEIFDDQFSVERPDGSNFTLKIRSTKLEDSAMYFCASSVRGVNYGYTFGSGTRLTVV.

The rearrangement uses TRBV5-4 and TRBJ1-2, with D perhaps TRBD1 (5 bases). Trimming took 4 bases from V and 2 from J, leaving 9 bases between them. The germline gives CDR1 SGHNT, CDR2 YYREEE (reference sequence). The CDR3 spans 13 residues. The CDR3: CASSPDTNYGYTF. DNA of the CDR3: TGTGCCAGCAGCCCGGACACCAACTATGGCTACACCTTC.